The 5 T cell receptor beta chains reported below all come from one sample, sequenced in a study of CXCR3-negative and CXCR3-positive naive CD8 T cells. Study findings and constraints: The study found more hydrophobic TRB CDR3s in CXCR3-positive naive cells than in CXCR3-negative naive cells.

No antigens are known for them. Each TRB cDNA library was prepared by 5' RACE (with UMI labels). No DNA is given; TCRdb re-called the 5' RACE reads and lists each CDR3 protein once. Recorded for this sample: roughly 61,000 distinct CDR3 sequences. Specimen: naive CXCR3+ CD8+ T cells from blood. Subset denoted: CD45RO-CCR7+CD27+CD95- naive CD8+ T cells expressing CXCR3 (TNR3+). Source of these receptors: a human donor in good health. Some clones in this sample may be carry-over from other donors' samples.

This chain links TRBV20-1 with TRBJ2-7; TCRdb's assignment of TRBD1 cannot be checked, as there is no DNA. CDR1 is DFQATT and CDR2 is SNEGSKA in the germline V gene (reference sequence). This CDR3 is built from 14 residues. The CDR3 is CSASDRGRLGEQYF.

J is TRBJ2-1 and V is TRBV12-3 or TRBV12-4; TCRdb outputs TRBD1, but without DNA this stays unchecked. The CDR3 runs to 16 residues. The CDR3 protein is CASSLISRGGYNEQFF.

The rearrangement links TRBV7-9 to TRBJ1-2; TCRdb indicates TRBD1, and absent DNA this call remains unverified. CDR3 length equals 14 residues. Germline lookup yields CDR1 SEHNR and CDR2 FQNEAQ (reference sequence). This CDR3 is CASSLGGAQYGYTF. Complete variable domain (other parts from reference TRBV7-9 and TRBJ1-2): DTGVSQNPRHKITKRGQNVTFRCDPISEHNRLYWYRQTLGQGPEFLTYFQNEAQLEKSRLLSDRFSAERPKGSFSTLEIQRTEQGDSAMYLCASSLGGAQYGYTFGSGTRLTVV.

J is TRBJ2-1 and V is TRBV7-6; TCRdb outputs TRBD2, but without DNA this stays unchecked. From germline, CDR1 is SGHVS and CDR2 FNYEAQ. The CDR3 has 16 residues. The chain's CDR3 is CASSLGYGLNDNEQFF. The full variable domain, completed using reference TRBV7-6 and TRBJ2-1, is GAGVSQSPRYKVTKRGQDVALRCDPISGHVSLYWYRQALGQGPEFLTYFNYEAQQDKSGLPNDRFSAERPEGSISTLTIQRTEQRDSAMYRCASSLGYGLNDNEQFFGPGTRLTVL.

The V call is TRBV7-9, the J call TRBJ2-1; TCRdb proposes TRBD1, but this gene call is untestable without DNA. Per the germline V gene, CDR1 is SEHNR and CDR2 is FQNEAQ (reference sequence). The CDR3 extends over 14 amino acids. The CDR3 spells CASSLPGAWNEQFF. The full variable domain, completed using reference TRBV7-9 and TRBJ2-1, is DTGVSQNPRHKITKRGQNVTFRCDPISEHNRLYWYRQTLGQGPEFLTYFQNEAQLEKSRLLSDRFSAERPKGSFSTLEIQRTEQGDSAMYLCASSLPGAWNEQFFGPGTRLTVL.